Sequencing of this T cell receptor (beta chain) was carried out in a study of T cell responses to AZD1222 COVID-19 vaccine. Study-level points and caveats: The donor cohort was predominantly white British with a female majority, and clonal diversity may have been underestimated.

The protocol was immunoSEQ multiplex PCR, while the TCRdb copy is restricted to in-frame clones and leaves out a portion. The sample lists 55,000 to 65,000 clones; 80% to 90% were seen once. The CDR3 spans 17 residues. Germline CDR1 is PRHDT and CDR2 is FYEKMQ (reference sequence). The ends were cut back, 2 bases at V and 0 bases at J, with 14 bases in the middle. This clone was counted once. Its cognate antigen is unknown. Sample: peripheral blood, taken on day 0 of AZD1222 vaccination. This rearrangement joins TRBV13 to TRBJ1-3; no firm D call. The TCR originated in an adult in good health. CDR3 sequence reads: CASSLRAGPTSGNTIYF. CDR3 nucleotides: TGTGCCAGCAGCTTAAGGGCAGGCCCGACCTCTGGAAACACCATATATTTT.